The T cell receptor (beta chain) described here comes from a study of T cell responses to AZD1222 COVID-19 vaccine. Libraries were prepared by immunoSEQ multiplex PCR; TCRdb keeps only in-frame clonotypes and omits some of them. The sample holds about 78,000 clones, roughly 87% seen once. Germline V CDR1 and CDR2: SGHTA, FQGTGA. V was shortened by 2 bases and J by 3 bases, with 7 bases between the two germline ends. CDR3 length: 13 amino acids. The chain has TRBV7-3 and TRBJ1-1; D gene uncertain. The source was peripheral blood, collected on day 0 of MenACWY control vaccination. The receptor's source is an adult in good health. The CDR3 loop reads CASSLSTDTEAFF. CDR3 sequence (DNA): TGTGCCAGCAGCTTATCGACCGACACTGAAGCTTTCTTT.